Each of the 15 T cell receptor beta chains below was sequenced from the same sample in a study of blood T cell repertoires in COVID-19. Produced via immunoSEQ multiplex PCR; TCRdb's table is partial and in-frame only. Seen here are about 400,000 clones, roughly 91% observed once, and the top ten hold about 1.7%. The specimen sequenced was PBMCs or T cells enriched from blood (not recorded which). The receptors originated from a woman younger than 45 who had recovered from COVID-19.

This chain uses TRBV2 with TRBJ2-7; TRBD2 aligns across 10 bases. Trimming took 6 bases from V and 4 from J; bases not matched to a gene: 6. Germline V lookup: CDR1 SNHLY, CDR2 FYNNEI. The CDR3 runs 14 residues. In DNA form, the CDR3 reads TGTGCCAGCAGGGCAGCGGGAGGGCCTTACGAGCAGTACTTC. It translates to CASRAAGGPYEQYF.

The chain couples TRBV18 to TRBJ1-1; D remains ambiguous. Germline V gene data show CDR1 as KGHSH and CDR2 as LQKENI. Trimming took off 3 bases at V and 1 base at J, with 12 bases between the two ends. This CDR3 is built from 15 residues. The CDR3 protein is CASSPAGQRNTEAFF. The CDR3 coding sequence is TGTGCCAGCTCACCTGCTGGGCAGAGGAACACTGAAGCTTTCTTT. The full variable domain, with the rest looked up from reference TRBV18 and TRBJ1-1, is NAGVMQNPRHLVRRRGQEARLRCSPMKGHSHVYWYRQLPEEGLKFMVYLQKENIIDESGMPKERFSAEFPKEGPSILRIQQVVRGDSAAYFCASSPAGQRNTEAFFGQGTRLTVV.

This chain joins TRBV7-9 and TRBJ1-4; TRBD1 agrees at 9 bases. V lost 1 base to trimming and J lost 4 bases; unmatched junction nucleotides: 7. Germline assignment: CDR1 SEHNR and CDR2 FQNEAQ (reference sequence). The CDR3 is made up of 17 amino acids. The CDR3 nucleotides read TGTGCCAGCAGCTTAGTTGGACAGGGGAGACGTAATGAAAAACTGTTTTTT. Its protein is CASSLVGQGRRNEKLFF.

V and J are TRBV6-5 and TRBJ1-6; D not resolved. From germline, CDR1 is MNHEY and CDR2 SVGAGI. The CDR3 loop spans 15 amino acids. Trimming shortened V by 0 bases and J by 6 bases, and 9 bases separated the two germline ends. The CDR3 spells CASSYSRTANSPLHF. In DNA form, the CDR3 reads TGTGCCAGCAGTTACTCCCGGACTGCTAATTCACCCCTCCACTTT.

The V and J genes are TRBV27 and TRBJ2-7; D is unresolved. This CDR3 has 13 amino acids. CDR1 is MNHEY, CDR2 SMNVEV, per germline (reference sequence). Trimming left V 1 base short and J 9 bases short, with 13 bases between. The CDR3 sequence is CASSLFGSVRQYF. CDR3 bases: TGTGCCAGCAGTTTATTTGGTTCGGTGAGGCAGTACTTC.

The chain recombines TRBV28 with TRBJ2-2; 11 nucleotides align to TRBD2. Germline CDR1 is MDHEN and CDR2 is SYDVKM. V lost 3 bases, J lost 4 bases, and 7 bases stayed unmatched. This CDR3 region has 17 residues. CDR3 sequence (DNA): TGTGCCAGCAGTTTTGTAACTAGCGGGAGTGGCACCGGGGAGCTGTTTTTT. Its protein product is CASSFVTSGSGTGELFF.

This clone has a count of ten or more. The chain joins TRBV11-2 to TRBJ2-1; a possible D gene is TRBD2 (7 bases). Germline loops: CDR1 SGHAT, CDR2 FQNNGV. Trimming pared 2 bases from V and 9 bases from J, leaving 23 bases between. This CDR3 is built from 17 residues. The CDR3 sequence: CASSLYHRGATLGEQFF. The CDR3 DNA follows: TGTGCCAGCAGCTTATACCATCGGGGGGCAACTCTTGGTGAGCAGTTCTTC.

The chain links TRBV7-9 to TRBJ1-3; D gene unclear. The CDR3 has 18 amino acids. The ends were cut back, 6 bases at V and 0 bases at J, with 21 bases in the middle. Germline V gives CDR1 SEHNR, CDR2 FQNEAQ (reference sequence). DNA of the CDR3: TGTGCCAGCAGACCAGAGGGTTTCAGAGGGAACTCTGGAAACACCATATATTTT. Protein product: CASRPEGFRGNSGNTIYF.

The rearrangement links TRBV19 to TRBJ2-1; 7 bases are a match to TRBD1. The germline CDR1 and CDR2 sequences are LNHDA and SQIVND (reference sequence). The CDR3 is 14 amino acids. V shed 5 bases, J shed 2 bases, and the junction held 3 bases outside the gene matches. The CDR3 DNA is TGTGCCAGTAGTGGGGACAGCACCTACAATGAGCAGTTCTTC. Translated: CASSGDSTYNEQFF.

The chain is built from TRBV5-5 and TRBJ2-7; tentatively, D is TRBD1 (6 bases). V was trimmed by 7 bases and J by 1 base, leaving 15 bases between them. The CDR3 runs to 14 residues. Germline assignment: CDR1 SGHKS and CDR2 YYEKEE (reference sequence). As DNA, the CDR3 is TGTGCCAGCCTCTATAGGACAGAATCCTACGAGCAGTACTTC. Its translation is CASLYRTESYEQYF.

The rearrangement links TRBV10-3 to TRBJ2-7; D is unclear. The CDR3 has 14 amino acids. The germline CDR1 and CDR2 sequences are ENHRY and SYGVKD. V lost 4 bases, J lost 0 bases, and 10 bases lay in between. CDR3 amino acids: CAISGAPRSYEQYF. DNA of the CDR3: TGTGCCATCAGTGGTGCGCCTCGCTCCTACGAGCAGTACTTC.

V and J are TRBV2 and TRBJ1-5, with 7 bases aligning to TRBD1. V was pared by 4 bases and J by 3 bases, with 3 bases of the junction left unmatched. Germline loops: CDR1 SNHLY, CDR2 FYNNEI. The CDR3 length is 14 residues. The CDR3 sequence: CASSGDRANQPQHF. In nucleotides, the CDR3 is TGTGCCAGCAGTGGCGACAGGGCCAATCAGCCCCAGCATTTT. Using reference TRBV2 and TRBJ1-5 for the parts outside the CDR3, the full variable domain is EPEVTQTPSHQVTQMGQEVILRCVPISNHLYFYWYRQILGQKVEFLVSFYNNEISEKSEIFDDQFSVERPDGSNFTLKIRSTKLEDSAMYFCASSGDRANQPQHFGDGTRLSIL.

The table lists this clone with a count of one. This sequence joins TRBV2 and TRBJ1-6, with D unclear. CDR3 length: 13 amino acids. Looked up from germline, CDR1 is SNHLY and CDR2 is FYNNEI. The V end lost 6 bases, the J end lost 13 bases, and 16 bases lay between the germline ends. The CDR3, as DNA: TGTGCCAGCAGGGACGACTTAGTAGCGCCCCTCCACTTT. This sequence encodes CASRDDLVAPLHF.

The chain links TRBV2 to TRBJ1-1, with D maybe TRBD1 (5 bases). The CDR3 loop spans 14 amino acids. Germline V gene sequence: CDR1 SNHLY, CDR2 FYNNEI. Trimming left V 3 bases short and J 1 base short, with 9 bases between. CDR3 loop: CASSDFQGNTEAFF. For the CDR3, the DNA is TGTGCCAGCAGTGACTTCCAGGGGAACACTGAAGCTTTCTTT.

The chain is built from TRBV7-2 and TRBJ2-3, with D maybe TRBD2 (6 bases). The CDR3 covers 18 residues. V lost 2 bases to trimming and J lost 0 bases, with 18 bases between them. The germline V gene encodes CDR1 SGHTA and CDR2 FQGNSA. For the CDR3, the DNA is TGTGCCAGCAGCTTATCCTTCGCGGGGTCCCTCAGCACAGATACGCAGTATTTT. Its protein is CASSLSFAGSLSTDTQYF.